Described below is a single T cell receptor (beta chain) sequence and its context. What it binds is unknown. A much larger clone is a single base away; this may be a read error. This sample stems from a study of T cell repertoires in cytomegalovirus infection. The overall study: Indications came from public TCR beta signatures; they pointed to CMV infection and to a matching HLA type.

This CDR3 region has 14 residues. From germline, CDR1 is SGHTA and CDR2 FQGNSA. A single record per CDR3 protein comes from TCRdb applying MiXCR to the reads. The data hold about 600,000 distinct CDR3 sequences, with around 24% observed a single time. Study outcomes and limitations: Dominant in the ex vivo response were TCR beta clonotypes restricted by HLA-C and specific for CMV. Carriers of CMV and the relevant HLA type were discriminated by public TCR beta frequency.

This clonotype was obtained from a human donor in good health (CMV status not recorded). Some clones in this sample may be carry-over from other donors' samples. The J gene is TRBJ1-1, the V gene TRBV7-2; D not resolved. Sequenced: CD8+ T cells from PBMCs. CDR3 in amino acids: CVSSPKAVPAEAFF. In nucleotides, the CDR3 is TGTGTCAGCAGCCCTAAGGCCGTACCCGCTGAAGCTTTCTTT. Full variable domain (remainder filled in from reference TRBV7-2 and TRBJ1-1): GAGVSQSPSNKVTEKGKDVELRCDPISGHTALYWYRQSLGQGLEFLIYFQGNSAPDKSGLPSDRFSAERTGGSVSTLTIQRTQQEDSAVYLCVSSPKAVPAEAFFGQGTRLTVV.